This TCR beta chain is drawn from a study of tumor-infiltrating lymphocytes in primary liver carcinoma. The wider study: Yields of productive TCRbeta reads ranged from roughly 3.5 to 7.5 million per sample and were similar across tissue types.

In the case of this clonotype: In this CDR3 the conserved last residue, phenylalanine or tryptophan, is missing, so a read error is likely.

From roughly 0.55 ug of total RNA, TCR beta-specific cDNA was reverse-transcribed using a constant-region primer. For TCR beta, libraries were produced by three nested multiplex PCR rounds using slightly modified ARM-PCR. Researchers ran the first two PCR rounds for approximately 10 cycles each with TRBV1-TRBV30 forward primers and a C-beta reverse primer. TCRdb redid the calling of the multiplex PCR reads with MiXCR, one entry per CDR3 protein. The table records about 84,000 distinct CDR3 sequences, 72% of them present only once. Per the germline V gene, CDR1 is SQVTM and CDR2 is ANQGSEA. The CDR3 runs to 14 residues. The trim removed 6 bases at V and 9 bases at J, leaving 14 bases unmatched. Co-extraction of both nucleic acids (RNA and DNA) used roughly 20-34 mg of unsorted bulk tissue.

The V call is TRBV29-1, the J call TRBJ2-1; 7 positions match TRBD2. The receptor was derived from a man aged 35 to 55 with primary liver carcinoma and hepatitis B virus infection. The sequenced sample consisted of liver tumor tissue from sampling region 1. Regarding subset: tumor region T1, superior pole. The CDR3 region is CSVARTLAESEQFL. CDR3 coding DNA: TGCAGCGTCGCCCGAACGCTAGCGGAAAGTGAGCAGTTCTTG.